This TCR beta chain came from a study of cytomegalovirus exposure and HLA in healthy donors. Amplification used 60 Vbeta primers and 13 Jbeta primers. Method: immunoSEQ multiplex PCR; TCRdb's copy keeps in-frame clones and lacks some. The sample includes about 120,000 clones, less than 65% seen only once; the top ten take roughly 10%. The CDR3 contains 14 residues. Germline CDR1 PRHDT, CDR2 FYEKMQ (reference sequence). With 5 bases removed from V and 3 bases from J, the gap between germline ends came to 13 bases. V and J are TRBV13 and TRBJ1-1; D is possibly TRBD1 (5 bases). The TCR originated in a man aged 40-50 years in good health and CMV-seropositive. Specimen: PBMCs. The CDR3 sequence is CASSRRQGYTEAFF. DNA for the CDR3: TGTGCCAGCAGCCGACGCCAGGGATACACTGAAGCTTTCTTT.